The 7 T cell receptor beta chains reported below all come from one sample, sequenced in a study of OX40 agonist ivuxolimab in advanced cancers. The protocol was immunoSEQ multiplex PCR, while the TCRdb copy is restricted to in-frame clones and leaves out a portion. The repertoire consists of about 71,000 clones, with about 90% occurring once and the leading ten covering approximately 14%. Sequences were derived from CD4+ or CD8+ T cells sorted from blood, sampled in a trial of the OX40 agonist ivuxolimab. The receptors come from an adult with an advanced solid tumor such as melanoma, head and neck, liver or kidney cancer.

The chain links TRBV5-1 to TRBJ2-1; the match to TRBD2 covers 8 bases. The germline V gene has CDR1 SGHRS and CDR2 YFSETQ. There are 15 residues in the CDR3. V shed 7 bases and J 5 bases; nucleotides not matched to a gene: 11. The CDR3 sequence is CASSPGLRGDNEQFF. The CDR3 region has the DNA TGCGCCAGCTCCCCGGGTTTGCGGGGGGACAATGAGCAGTTCTTC.

As DNA, the CDR3 is TGTGCCAGCAGCTTAAAACTTTCCGCAGGGAGCTCACCCCTCCACTTT. Translation: CASSLKLSAGSSPLHF. V gene TRBV11-2 combines with J gene TRBJ1-6; possible D gene TRBD1, 5 bases. The ends were cut back, 2 bases at V and 10 bases at J, with 18 bases in the middle. The CDR3 is 16 amino acids. Germline V gene sequence: CDR1 SGHAT, CDR2 FQNNGV.

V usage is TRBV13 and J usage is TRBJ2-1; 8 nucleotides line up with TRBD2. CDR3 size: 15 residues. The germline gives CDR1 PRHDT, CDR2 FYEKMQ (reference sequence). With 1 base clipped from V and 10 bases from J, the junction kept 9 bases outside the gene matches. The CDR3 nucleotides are TGTGCCAGCAGCTTAGAAGCGGGAGCTGGATGGGAGCAGTTCTTC. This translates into CASSLEAGAGWEQFF.

CDR3 DNA sequence: TGTGCCAGCAGCTTGGGAATCGAGCAGTACTTC. Translation gives CASSLGIEQYF. The chain combines TRBV5-6 with TRBJ2-7; D not resolved. CDR1 is SGHDT, CDR2 YYEEEE, per germline. With 0 bases removed from V and 6 bases from J, the gap between germline ends came to 4 bases. CDR3 length equals 11 residues.

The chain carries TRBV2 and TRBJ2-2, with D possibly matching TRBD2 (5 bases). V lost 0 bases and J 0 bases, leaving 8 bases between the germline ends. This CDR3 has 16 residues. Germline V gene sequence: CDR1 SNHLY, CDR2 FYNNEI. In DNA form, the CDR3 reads TGTGCCAGCAGTGAAGCGAGGGCAGCGAACACCGGGGAGCTGTTTTTT. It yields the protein CASSEARAANTGELFF.

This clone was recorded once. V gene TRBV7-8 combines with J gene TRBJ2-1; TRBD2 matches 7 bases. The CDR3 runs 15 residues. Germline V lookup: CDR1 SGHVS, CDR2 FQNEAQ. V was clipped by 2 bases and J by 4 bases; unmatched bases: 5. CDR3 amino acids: CASSLSGLGYNEQFF. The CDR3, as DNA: TGTGCCAGCAGCTTAAGCGGACTAGGGTACAATGAGCAGTTCTTC.

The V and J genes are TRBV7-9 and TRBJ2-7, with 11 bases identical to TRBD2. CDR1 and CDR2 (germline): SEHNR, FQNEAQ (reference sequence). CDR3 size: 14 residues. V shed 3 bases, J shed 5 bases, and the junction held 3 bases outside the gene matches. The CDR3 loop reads CASSFSGRADEQYF. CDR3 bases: TGTGCCAGCAGCTTTAGCGGGAGGGCCGACGAGCAGTACTTC. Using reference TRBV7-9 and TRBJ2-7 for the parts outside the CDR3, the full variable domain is DTGVSQNPRHKITKRGQNVTFRCDPISEHNRLYWYRQTLGQGPEFLTYFQNEAQLEKSRLLSDRFSAERPKGSFSTLEIQRTEQGDSAMYLCASSFSGRADEQYFGPGTRLTVT.